This T cell receptor beta chain was retrieved from a study of T-cell reconstitution after alpha-beta-depleted transplantation in children. V lost 4 bases and J lost 9, with 16 bases in between. The CDR3 consists of 13 residues. Germline values: CDR1 SQVTM, CDR2 ANQGSEA. Study-level results: In patients about two months after transplant, alpha-beta T cells reportedly arose from several hundred expanded graft clones. There were some patients whose high TCRbeta diversity at day 60 came from surviving recipient T cells and thymic progenitors. Newly made T cells mostly supplied T-cell counts and diversity one year after transplant.

This clonotype was detected ten times or more. Its cognate antigen is unknown. Unique molecular identifiers were incorporated into the prepared TCRbeta library. From the PCR reads, TCRdb called clonotypes with MiXCR, one entry per CDR3 protein. The repertoire holds hundreds of thousands of distinct CDR3 sequences, with roughly 13% as singletons. Sequenced material: PBMCs, mostly from graft donor cells, taken 360 days after TCRalphabeta/CD19-depleted stem cell transplant. This receptor was obtained from a male patient between 5 and 17 years old who had a stem cell transplant for acute myeloid leukemia, so the T cells may come from the graft donor. The rearrangement joins TRBV29-1 to TRBJ2-1; D may correspond to TRBD1 or TRBD2 (6 bases each). CDR3 in amino acids: CSVGGREDSEQFF. The DNA for the CDR3 is TGCAGCGTTGGGGGGCGGGAAGACAGTGAGCAGTTCTTC.